Each of the 14 T cell receptor beta chains below was sequenced from the same sample in a study of T-cell reconstitution after alpha-beta-depleted transplantation in children. During its preparation, the TCRbeta library received unique molecular identifiers. A single record per CDR3 protein comes from TCRdb applying MiXCR to the PCR reads. Of 700,000 to 950,000 distinct CDR3 sequences in the sample, 16% were seen once. The sample consisted of PBMCs, mostly from graft donor cells, taken 360 days after TCRalphabeta/CD19-depleted stem cell transplant. The receptors shown here come from a male patient between 5 and 17 years old who had a stem cell transplant for acute lymphoblastic leukemia, so the T cells may come from the graft donor.

The chain employs TRBV7-8 and TRBJ1-1, with TRBD1 matching 8 bases. Trimming removed 0 bases from V and 4 bases from J; junction bases left unmatched: 1. The CDR3 sequence is 14 residues long. The germline gives CDR1 SGHVS, CDR2 FQNEAQ. The CDR3 spells CASSLADRVTEAFF. CDR3 sequence (DNA): TGTGCCAGCAGCTTAGCGGACAGGGTCACTGAAGCTTTCTTT.

The chain joins TRBV10-3 to TRBJ2-7; 7 nucleotides align to TRBD1. Germline loops: CDR1 ENHRY, CDR2 SYGVKD. V dropped 3 bases and J dropped 0; count of bases not matched to a gene: 5. This CDR3 spans 15 amino acids. CDR3 sequence (DNA): TGTGCCATCAGTGACCCCGGGACAGCCTCCTACGAGCAGTACTTC. Protein product: CAISDPGTASYEQYF.

The rearrangement links TRBV7-9 to TRBJ2-3; tentatively, D is TRBD2 (6 bases). The germline CDR1 and CDR2 sequences are SEHNR and FQNEAQ (reference sequence). V was cut by 3 bases and J by 1 base, with 17 bases left in between. The CDR3 has 17 residues. The CDR3 here is CASSFGIARDGTDTQYF. CDR3 bases: TGTGCCAGCAGCTTTGGGATTGCGCGGGACGGCACAGATACGCAGTATTTT. The variable domain in full, with the rest retrieved from reference TRBV7-9 and TRBJ2-3, is DTGVSQNPRHKITKRGQNVTFRCDPISEHNRLYWYRQTLGQGPEFLTYFQNEAQLEKSRLLSDRFSAERPKGSFSTLEIQRTEQGDSAMYLCASSFGIARDGTDTQYFGPGTRLTVL.

In its sample, this clonotype was seen a few times. V usage is TRBV12-3 or TRBV12-4 and J usage is TRBJ2-3; D is uncertain. This CDR3 is built from 15 residues. The ends were cut back, 3 bases at V and 0 bases at J, with 10 bases in the middle. CDR3 region: CASSFVDVSTDTQYF. CDR3 coding DNA: TGTGCCAGCAGTTTCGTAGATGTTAGCACAGATACGCAGTATTTT.

This clonotype was counted a few times. The rearrangement joins TRBV29-1 to TRBJ2-1, with 9 bases lining up with TRBD2. Germline V gene sequence: CDR1 SQVTM, CDR2 ANQGSEA. The CDR3 is 14 residues long. V lost 1 base and J lost 8; bases outside the gene matches: 6. The CDR3, as DNA: TGCAGCGTTGAAGGTCGAGCGGGAGGTTATGAGCAGTTCTTC. This gives the protein CSVEGRAGGYEQFF.

At least ten counts were recorded for this clonotype. The V gene is TRBV11-2, the J gene TRBJ2-2, with no clear D. CDR1 is SGHAT and CDR2 is FQNNGV in the germline V gene. There are 15 residues in the CDR3. V was shortened by 1 base and J by 5 bases, with 11 bases between the two germline ends. The CDR3: CASSLVGAETGELFF. CDR3 nucleotides: TGTGCCAGCAGCTTAGTGGGCGCAGAGACCGGGGAGCTGTTTTTT.

The V gene is TRBV29-1, the J gene TRBJ2-1; 7 nucleotides align to TRBD2. Germline CDR1 is SQVTM and CDR2 is ANQGSEA. V trimming: 4 bases; J trimming: 2 bases; junction bases outside the gene matches: 8. The CDR3 consists of 15 residues. CDR3 in amino acids: CSVVGAGVTYNEQFF. CDR3 in DNA: TGCAGCGTTGTCGGGGCGGGGGTAACCTACAATGAGCAGTTCTTC.

This sequence joins TRBV6-5 and TRBJ1-3; 8 nucleotides align to TRBD1. Germline assignment: CDR1 MNHEY and CDR2 SVGAGI. The CDR3 is 16 amino acids. V dropped 6 bases and J dropped 0; count of bases not matched to a gene: 7. The DNA for the CDR3 is TGTGCCAGCAGCAACACAGGGGGAGTCTCTGGAAACACCATATATTTT. Translated: CASSNTGGVSGNTIYF.

This clonotype was counted a few times. J is TRBJ1-3 and V is TRBV12-3 or TRBV12-4; D unresolved. This CDR3 has 16 residues. V was pared by 3 bases and J by 1 base, with 13 bases between. The CDR3 coding sequence is TGTGCCAGCAGTTTTTCTGGGCCCAGTTCTGGAAACACCATATATTTT. It specifies CASSFSGPSSGNTIYF.

The V and J genes are TRBV19 and TRBJ1-2; the match to TRBD1 covers 9 bases. V lost 7 bases, J lost 4 bases, and 7 bases stayed unmatched. Per germline, CDR1 LNHDA and CDR2 SQIVND (reference sequence). CDR3 size: 14 residues. The CDR3 nucleotides are TGTGCCAGTACCGGACAGGGGAAGCGCTATGGCTACACCTTC. Translating it yields CASTGQGKRYGYTF. The complete variable domain, with remaining parts taken from reference TRBV19 and TRBJ1-2, reads DGGITQSPKYLFRKEGQNVTLSCEQNLNHDAMYWYRQDPGQGLRLIYYSQIVNDFQKGDIAEGYSVSREKKESFPLTVTSAQKNPTAFYLCASTGQGKRYGYTFGSGTRLTVV.

V gene TRBV28 combines with J gene TRBJ2-1; TRBD2 matches at 9 bases. Germline CDR1 reads MDHEN; CDR2 reads SYDVKM. V shed 5 bases and J 0 bases; nucleotides not matched to a gene: 11. The CDR3 covers 18 residues. CDR3 bases: TGTGCCAGCAGTAAATTAGCGGGAGCCCCTCGCTCCTACAATGAGCAGTTCTTC. It encodes CASSKLAGAPRSYNEQFF.

CDR3 in amino acids: CASSLDSGRSTDTQYF. The CDR3 DNA follows: TGTGCCAGCAGCTTAGATTCAGGGAGAAGCACAGATACGCAGTATTTT. The chain carries TRBV11-3 and TRBJ2-3; D assignment may be TRBD1 or TRBD2 (5 bases each). Per germline, CDR1 SGHNT and CDR2 YENEEA. The CDR3 has 16 amino acids. V dropped 0 bases and J dropped 0 bases, with 10 bases sitting between them.

This clonotype was observed a few times. CDR3 DNA: TGTGCCAGCAGCCAAAGGAGGGCCTATTCCAATGAGCAGTTCTTC. This translates into CASSQRRAYSNEQFF. The chain uses TRBV5-6 and TRBJ2-1, with D possibly matching TRBD2 (6 bases). The CDR3 extends over 15 amino acids. The germline gives CDR1 SGHDT, CDR2 YYEEEE. The V end lost 4 bases, the J end lost 6 bases, and 17 bases lay between the germline ends.

The sample holds a few counts of this clonotype. A much larger clone differs by one base, so this may be a read error. The V call is TRBV7-9, the J call TRBJ2-3, with a tentative D call TRBD2 (5 bases). CDR3 length equals 15 residues. In germline, CDR1 is SEHNR, CDR2 FQNEAQ (reference sequence). The V gene lost 0 bases and the J gene lost 2 bases, with 9 bases spanning the gap. CDR3 nucleotide sequence: TGTGCCAGCAGCTTAGCGGGAGTGGACACAGATACGCAGTATTTT. Its protein product is CASSLAGVDTDTQYF.